This TCR beta chain was obtained from a study of CD8+CD57+ T cells in acquired aplastic anemia. Study context: On average, sorted CD4+ and CD8+ cells gave 3 to 4 ug of DNA. Regarding the study as a whole: Levels of CD8+ Simpson's diversity were not significantly distinct in patients versus controls.

The CDR3 consists of 13 residues. Deletions cut 3 bases from V and 1 base from J, with 9 bases between. Germline V gene lookup returns CDR1 DFQATT and CDR2 SNEGSKA (reference sequence). The patients chosen for sequencing had shown expansion of CD8+CD57+ cells (detected by flow cytometry). Patients were untreated when blood was sampled. Using genomic DNA as the template, TCR beta VDJ and CDR3 profiling was carried out. TCRdb independently ran MiXCR on the reads; one entry per CDR3 protein. The sample holds 400,000 to 600,000 distinct CDR3 sequences, around 30% seen once. This clonotype came up many times. Antigen specificity is unknown.

The chain couples TRBV20-1 to TRBJ1-1; D is unresolved. The sequence was obtained from a human donor with aplastic anemia. Sequenced material: sorted CD4+, CD8+, or CD8+CD57+ T cells (not recorded which) from PBMCs. The DNA of the CDR3 is TGCAGTGCTAGTAGGGCGCGGAACACTGAAGCTTTCTTT. This sequence encodes CSASRARNTEAFF.